This T cell receptor (beta chain) originates from a study of blood T cell repertoires in COVID-19. Study-level information: Samples taken during acute and convalescent COVID-19 were collected in the United States, Italy and Spain.

Adults between about 18 and 89 years of age took part from fewer than 30 US areas. Each recovered donor of Cohort 3 presented with two negative PCRs, clearance, or symptom resolution. The CDR3 consists of 13 residues. Trimming removed 10 bases at V and 9 bases at J, with 16 bases between. Germline V gene sequence: CDR1 LGHDT, CDR2 YNNKEL (reference sequence). Profiling relied on immunoSEQ multiplex PCR, and the TCRdb table lists in-frame clones only, not all of them. The data contain some 150,000 clones, around 80% of them singletons. Input material: PBMCs or T cells enriched from blood (not recorded which). This TCR derives from a man aged 50-60 years who had recovered from COVID-19. The rearrangement links TRBV3-1 (or the pseudogene TRBV3-2) to TRBJ1-6, with D possibly matching TRBD1 (6 bases). The CDR3 spells CATGYRAGSPLHF. In DNA form, the CDR3 reads TGTGCCACCGGTTACAGGGCTGGTTCACCCCTCCACTTT.